These T cell receptor beta chains were read from a single sample in a study of T cells in Graves' hyperthyroidism and ophthalmopathy. From the multiplex PCR reads, TCRdb called clonotypes with MiXCR, one entry per CDR3 protein. The sample has hundreds of thousands of distinct CDR3 sequences; 25% to 30% are singletons. Source material: blood. The source of these receptors is a man in his forties with Graves' hyperthyroidism that later progressed to Graves' ophthalmopathy. Both conserved end residues are part of each CDR3. D genes are given only for firm matches. Some rows mark clone size as missing; the rest say once, few, many or name a class of expanded clone.

j_call clone_size v_call cdr3_length d_call cdr3_nt cdr3_aa
TRBJ1-2 many TRBV27 15 TRBD1 TGTGCCAGCAGTTTATCTTGGGGACAGGGTTATGGCTACACCTTC CASSLSWGQGYGYTF
TRBJ2-2 many TRBV2 16 TRBD2 TGTGCCAGCAGTCGCATAGCGGGAGGGGTCACCGGGGAGCTGTTTTTT CASSRIAGGVTGELFF
TRBJ1-1 many TRBV19 14 TRBD1 TGTGCCAGTAGACAGGGGCAGCTGAACACTGAAGCTTTCTTT CASRQGQLNTEAFF
TRBJ1-6 many TRBV11-3 14 . TGTGCCAGCAGCTCTCAGGGCGATAATTCACCCCTCCACTTT CASSSQGDNSPLHF
TRBJ2-5 many TRBV11-2 12 . TGTGCCAGCAGGCGGGACGGAGAGACCCAGTACTTC CASRRDGETQYF
TRBJ1-5 few TRBV6-1 14 TRBD1 TGTGCCAGCAGGCAGGACAGGGACCATCAGCCCCAGCATTTT CASRQDRDHQPQHF
TRBJ1-6 many TRBV20-1 14 . TGCAGTGCTGGAGGGCAGGGTTATAATTCACCCCTCCACTTT CSAGGQGYNSPLHF
TRBJ1-1 many TRBV2 14 . TGTGCCAGCAGTTCAATTTTAGCAAACACTGAAGCTTTCTTT CASSSILANTEAFF
TRBJ1-5 . TRBV12-3/TRBV12-4 14 . TGTGCCAGCAGTTTGGAGTTGGTCGATCAGCCCCAGCATTTT CASSLELVDQPQHF
TRBJ1-5 many TRBV19 15 TRBD1 TGTGCCAGTAGCCCAGCAGGGGGGGTGGATCAGCCCCAGCATTTT CASSPAGGVDQPQHF
TRBJ2-7 . TRBV6-5 15 . TGTGCCAGCAGTTACGGGGGGGGGCCGTCCTACGAGCAGTACTTC CASSYGGGPSYEQYF
TRBJ2-7 . TRBV7-3 15 . TGTGCCAGCAGCCTGGGATCGATGAGCTCCTACGAGCAGTACTTC CASSLGSMSSYEQYF
TRBJ2-7 many TRBV18 16 TRBD1 TGTGCCAGCTCACCACCGGGGACAGGGAGCCTCTACGAGCAGTACTTC CASSPPGTGSLYEQYF
TRBJ2-5 many TRBV6-5 14 . TGTGCCAGCAGTTACTCGGGGGGCGGCGAGACCCAGTACTTC CASSYSGGGETQYF
TRBJ2-7 . TRBV20-1 13 . TGCAGTGCTACTAGTTCTAGGTCCTACGAGCAGTACTTC CSATSSRSYEQYF
TRBJ1-2 many TRBV12-3/TRBV12-4 13 TRBD1 TGTGCCAGCAGGACCGGGACAGGGGGAGGCTACACCTTC CASRTGTGGGYTF
TRBJ2-7 many TRBV28 14 TRBD1 TGTGCCAGCAGTTTATACAGGGGGCGGAACGAGCAGTACTTC CASSLYRGRNEQYF
TRBJ2-7 . TRBV5-1 14 TRBD2 TGCGCCAGCAGCTTGGGAGGGACTAGCGACGAGCAGTACTTC CASSLGGTSDEQYF
TRBJ1-1 few TRBV7-9 14 . TGTGCCAGCAGCCCCGGACGGGAGGACACTGGAGCTTTCTTT CASSPGREDTGAFF
TRBJ2-7 . TRBV11-2 19 TRBD2 TGTGCCAGCAGCTTGAAACCGGGACTAGCGGGAGAGGCCGTTAACGAGCAGTACTTC CASSLKPGLAGEAVNEQYF
TRBJ1-6 many TRBV7-2 14 . TGTGCCAGCAGCTTAGAGGTCGGGCAACAGCCCCTCCACTTT CASSLEVGQQPLHF
TRBJ2-7 many TRBV6-5 13 . TGTGCCAGCAGTACTCTCCTAGACTACGAGCAGTACTTC CASSTLLDYEQYF
TRBJ2-7 many TRBV5-1 17 TRBD1 TGCGCCAGCAGCTGGGAGATTCACGGGACAGGGGTGTCCGAGCAGTACTTC CASSWEIHGTGVSEQYF
TRBJ2-2 . TRBV6-1 15 . TGTGCCAGCAAGGGGGGACTCACCGACACCGGGGAGCTGTTTTTT CASKGGLTDTGELFF
TRBJ1-5 few TRBV7-2 14 . TGTGCCAGCAGCTTAGTTAGCAGGAATCAGCCCCAGCATTTT CASSLVSRNQPQHF
TRBJ1-1 many TRBV29-1 14 TRBD1 TGCAGTCCAGCCCTTTTACAGGGGAAAACTGAAGCTTTCTTT CSPALLQGKTEAFF
TRBJ2-7 . TRBV6-1 15 TRBD2 TGTGCCAGCAGCGCACCCGGACTAGCGCTGGGCGGGCAGTACTTC CASSAPGLALGGQYF
TRBJ2-2 many TRBV6-5 15 TRBD2 TGTGCCAGCAGTTACGGCGGGGGGGGCTACGGGGAGCTGTTTTTT CASSYGGGGYGELFF
TRBJ1-2 many TRBV12-3/TRBV12-4 17 . TGTGCCAGCAGTTTATTTACTATATCTTACCCTAACTATGGCTACACCTTC CASSLFTISYPNYGYTF
TRBJ2-7 many TRBV11-2 15 TRBD2 TGTGCCAGCAGCCCTAGGGAAGCGGGGTACTACGAGCAGTACTTC CASSPREAGYYEQYF
TRBJ1-1 . TRBV6-1 13 . TGTGCCAGCATCGGACGATTAAACACTGAAGCTTTCTTT CASIGRLNTEAFF
TRBJ2-5 few TRBV4-1 13 TRBD1 TGCGCCAGCGGGACAGGGGTTTTTGAGACCCAGTACTTC CASGTGVFETQYF
TRBJ1-1 few TRBV4-1 13 . TGCGCCAGCCGGATAGAAGGGAACGCTGAAGCTTTCTTT CASRIEGNAEAFF
TRBJ1-2 many TRBV27 14 TRBD1 TGTGCCAGCGGGGGACAGGGGGCCCACTATGGCTACACCTTC CASGGQGAHYGYTF
TRBJ2-7 many TRBV7-9 16 TRBD2 TGTGCCAGCAGCTCCACTAGCGGGGGTTCATTGGACGAGCAGTACTTC CASSSTSGGSLDEQYF
TRBJ2-2 . TRBV15 14 TRBD2 TGTGCCACCGCGTGGACTAGCGGTACCGGGGAGCTGTTTTTT CATAWTSGTGELFF
TRBJ2-7 few TRBV7-9 15 TRBD1 TGTGCCAGCAGCAGAACCGGGACAGGGAGCCACGAGCAGTACTTC CASSRTGTGSHEQYF
TRBJ2-2 many TRBV6-5 14 . TGTGCCAGCAGTTACGGCCCACGGTCCGGGGAGCTGTTTTTT CASSYGPRSGELFF
TRBJ2-2 many TRBV6-4 16 TRBD2 TGTGCCAGCAGTGACCCTAGCGGGAGGGCCACCGGGGAGCTGTTTTTT CASSDPSGRATGELFF
TRBJ1-2 many TRBV6-5 14 . TGTGCCAGCAGGGCGAGTGCGGCTTACTATGGCTACACCTTC CASRASAAYYGYTF
TRBJ2-7 many TRBV29-1 13 TRBD2 TGCAGCGTTGACTCTAGCGGGTCCTACGAGCAGTACTTC CSVDSSGSYEQYF
TRBJ2-2 many TRBV6-2/TRBV6-3 15 TRBD2 TGTGCCAGCAGCCGTTGGGGAGGGGACACCGGGGAGCTGTTTTTT CASSRWGGDTGELFF
TRBJ2-7 many TRBV19 15 . TGTGCCAGTAGCCGAGAGGGAACTGTCTCCTACGAGCAGTACTTC CASSREGTVSYEQYF
TRBJ2-5 once TRBV12-3/TRBV12-4 15 TRBD2 TGTGCCAGCAGGCTCGGAGCGGGGGGGCCAGAGACCCAGTACTTC CASRLGAGGPETQYF
TRBJ1-2 . TRBV20-1 14 . TGCAGTGCTAGAGGAGGAGGTGGCAGGGACGGCTACACCTTC CSARGGGGRDGYTF
TRBJ1-1 many TRBV29-1 13 . TGCAGCGTCCTCAGGCAGGTGAACACTGAAGCTTTCTTT CSVLRQVNTEAFF
TRBJ2-7 . TRBV20-1 13 TRBD2 TGCAGTTCCGGGACTAGCGGGAACTACGAGCAGTACTTC CSSGTSGNYEQYF
TRBJ2-7 . TRBV6-2/TRBV6-3 15 TRBD2 TGTGCCAGCAGTACTAATAGCGGGAGTCTCGGCGAGCAGTACTTC CASSTNSGSLGEQYF
TRBJ2-2 . TRBV6-5 14 . TGTGCCAGCAGTTACCGGAAGAACACCGGGGAGCTGTTTTTT CASSYRKNTGELFF
TRBJ2-7 many TRBV28 15 TRBD2 TGTGCCAGCAGAACCGGGACTAGCGGAACCTACGAGCAGTACTTC CASRTGTSGTYEQYF
TRBJ2-7 many TRBV28 15 TRBD1 TGTGCCAGCAGGGAGACAGGGGCATATCCCGGGGAGCAGTACTTC CASRETGAYPGEQYF
TRBJ1-5 many TRBV20-1 13 . TGCAGTGCTAGTGGCGACAGATATCAGCCCCAGCATTTT CSASGDRYQPQHF
TRBJ1-5 many TRBV6-2/TRBV6-3 18 TRBD1 TGTGCCAGCAGTTACCCCGACAGGGGGCCTATTGGCAATCAGCCCCAGCATTTT CASSYPDRGPIGNQPQHF